The entry below describes one T cell receptor (beta chain). Its antigen is as yet unknown. The record originates from a study of vaccination and CD4 T cells after COVID-19. Looking at the study overall: SARS-CoV-2 positivity in convalescent patients was established by nasal swab PCR; under ten had mild and one severe disease. Two of the convalescents were Hispanic, and the group consisted of six males and four females.

Germline V gives CDR1 LGHNA, CDR2 YNFKEQ. The junction had 8 bases not matched to a gene; V was cut back by 3 bases and J by 0 bases. CDR3 length: 16 residues. Oncomine TCR Beta short-read sequencing was applied to DNA from cultured CD4+ T cells. TCRdb reanalysed the PCR reads using MiXCR and keeps one entry per CDR3 protein. In the table there are about 20,000 distinct CDR3 sequences, around 50% of which are singletons. The treatment denotes: approximately 9-day PBMC culture with coronavirus spike peptide pools or control peptides (ViraFEST assay). Study results and caveats: Convalescent patients showed a median around 90% of reactive clones that were seen only post-vaccination. The median SARS-CoV-2-reactive clonotype number increased from around 19 to 38, without statistical significance.

V and J are TRBV4-2 and TRBJ2-7; TRBD1 agrees at 7 bases. This sequence was found in a human donor who had recovered from COVID-19. Sample: CD4+ T cells from blood, cultured in vitro. The CDR3: CASSQSGTASSYEQYF. CDR3 DNA: TGTGCCAGCAGCCAGTCCGGGACAGCGTCCTCCTACGAGCAGTACTTC.